The present T cell receptor (beta chain) was sequenced within a study of blood T cells in healthy people across ages. Study-level background: When template switching was applied, about one barcoded beta molecule was captured per two T cells.

There are a few counts of this clonotype. Its antigen is still unknown. Sample-barcoded 5' priming and a J-beta primer mix drove a second PCR of about 6 to 12 cycles. A single record per CDR3 protein comes from TCRdb applying MiXCR to the 5' RACE reads. The sample records about a million distinct CDR3 sequences, about two fifths being singletons. Study conclusions and caveats: Long-lived donors carried more naive CD4+ cells and greater diversity than aged donors.

The V and J ends lost 5 bases and 8 bases, in that order; junction bases with no gene match: 5. CDR1 and CDR2 from the germline V gene are DFQATT and SNEGSKA (reference sequence). There are 11 residues in the CDR3. Isolation of PBMCs gave at least 6 million cells per sample. The sample consisted of blood. The sequence was collected from a man aged 18 to 29 in good health. This chain links TRBV20-1 with TRBJ1-2, with TRBD1 matching 7 bases. The CDR3 loop reads CSAAPGGGYTF. CDR3 coding DNA: TGCAGTGCTGCCCCAGGGGGAGGCTACACCTTC.